This TCR beta chain was obtained from a study of regulatory dendritic cells for organ transplantation. This CDR3 contains 14 residues. In germline, CDR1 is KGHSH, CDR2 LQKENI. Trimming took off 2 bases at V and 5 bases at J, with 13 bases between the two ends. TCRdb's copy holds only in-frame clones and misses some; the assay was immunoSEQ multiplex PCR. The sample includes roughly 9,300 clones, approximately 80% of them seen just once. Allogeneic regulatory or mature dendritic cells were co-cultured for approximately 5 days with CFSE-labeled sorted T cells at 1:10. Notes on this clone: What it recognizes is unknown.

Source material: memory CD4+ T cells from blood cultured with dendritic cells. Subset here: CD45RO+ memory T cells. The receptor was isolated from a human donor in good health. The chain employs TRBV18 and TRBJ2-7; D call uncertain. The CDR3 spells CASSPGYTVDEQYF. The CDR3 DNA sequence: TGTGCCAGCTCACCAGGGTATACAGTCGACGAGCAGTACTTC.